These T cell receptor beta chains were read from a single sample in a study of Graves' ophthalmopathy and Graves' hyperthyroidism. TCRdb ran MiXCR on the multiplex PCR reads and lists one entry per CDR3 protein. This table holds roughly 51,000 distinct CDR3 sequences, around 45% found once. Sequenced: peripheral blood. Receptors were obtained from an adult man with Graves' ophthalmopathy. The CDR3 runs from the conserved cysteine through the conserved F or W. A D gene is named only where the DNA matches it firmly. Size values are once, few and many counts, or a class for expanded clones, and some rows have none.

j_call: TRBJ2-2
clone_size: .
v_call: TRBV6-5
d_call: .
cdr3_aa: CASRQGEYLVTGELFF
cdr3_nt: TGTGCCAGCAGACAAGGGGAGTACCTGGTAACCGGGGAGCTGTTTTTT

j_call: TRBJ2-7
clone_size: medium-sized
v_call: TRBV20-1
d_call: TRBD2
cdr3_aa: CSVTGTSIHEQYF
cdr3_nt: TGCAGTGTTACCGGGACTAGCATCCACGAGCAGTACTTC

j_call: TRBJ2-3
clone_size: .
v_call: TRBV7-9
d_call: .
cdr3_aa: CASSSDRGSYYTQYF
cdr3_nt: TGTGCCAGCAGCTCAGATCGTGGGAGTTACTATACGCAGTATTTT

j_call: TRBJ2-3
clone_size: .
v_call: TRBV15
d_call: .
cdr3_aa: CATSPRATDTQYF
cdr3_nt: TGTGCCACCAGCCCCCGAGCTACGGATACGCAGTATTTT

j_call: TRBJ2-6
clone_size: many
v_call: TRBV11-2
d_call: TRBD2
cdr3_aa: CASSLKFSGGGSSGANVLTF
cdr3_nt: TGTGCCAGCAGCTTAAAATTCAGCGGGGGGGGTTCGTCTGGGGCCAACGTCCTGACTTTC

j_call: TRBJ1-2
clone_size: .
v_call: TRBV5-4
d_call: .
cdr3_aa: CASSLGTEYYGYTF
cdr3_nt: TGTGCCAGCAGCCTCGGAACGGAGTACTATGGCTACACTTTC

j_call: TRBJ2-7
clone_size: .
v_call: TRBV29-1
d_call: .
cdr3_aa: CSGGRAYEQYF
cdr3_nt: TGCAGCGGGGGACGGGCCTACGAGCAGTACTTC

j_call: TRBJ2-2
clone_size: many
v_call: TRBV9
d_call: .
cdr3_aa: CASSTPSFANTGELFF
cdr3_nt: TGTGCCAGCAGCACGCCTAGTTTCGCGAACACCGGGGAGCTGTTTTTT

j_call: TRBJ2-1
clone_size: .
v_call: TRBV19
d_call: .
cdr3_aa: CASSLPQGRGGEQFF
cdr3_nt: TGTGCCAGTAGTCTCCCGCAGGGGCGGGGCGGGGAGCAGTTCTTC

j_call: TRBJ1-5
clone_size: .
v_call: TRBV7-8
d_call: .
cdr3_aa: CPSSSTGNQPHHF
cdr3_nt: TGTCCCAGCAGCTCGACGGGCAATCAGCCCCACCATTTT

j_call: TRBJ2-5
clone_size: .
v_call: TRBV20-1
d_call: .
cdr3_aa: CSARDEHFRETQYF
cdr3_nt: TGCAGTGCTAGAGATGAACATTTTAGGGAGACCCAGTACTTC

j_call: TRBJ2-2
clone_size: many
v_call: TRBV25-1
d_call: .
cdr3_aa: CASSELGQGTTGELFF
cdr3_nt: TGTGCCAGCAGTGAATTGGGCCAGGGTACAACCGGGGAGCTGTTTTTT

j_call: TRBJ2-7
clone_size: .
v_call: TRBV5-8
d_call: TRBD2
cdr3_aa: CASSSLAGEDEQYF
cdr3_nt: TGTGCCAGCAGCTCACTAGCGGGAGAGGACGAGCAGTACTTC

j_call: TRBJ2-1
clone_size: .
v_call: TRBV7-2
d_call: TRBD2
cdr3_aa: CASSFSGLAAVYNEQFF
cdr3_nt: TGTGCCAGCAGCTTTTCGGGACTAGCGGCTGTTTACAATGAGCAGTTCTTC

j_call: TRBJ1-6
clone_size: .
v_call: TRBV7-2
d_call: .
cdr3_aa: CASSPYSANNSPLHF
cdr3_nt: TGTGCCAGCAGCCCCTACAGCGCTAATAATTCACCCCTCCACTTT

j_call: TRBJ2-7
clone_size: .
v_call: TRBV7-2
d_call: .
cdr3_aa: CASSPPRGDEQYF
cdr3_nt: TGTGCCAGCAGCCCACCGAGGGGGGACGAGCAGTACTTC

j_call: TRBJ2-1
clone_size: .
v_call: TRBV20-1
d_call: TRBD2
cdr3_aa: CSARTWVRREGNNEQVF
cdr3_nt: TGCAGTGCTAGAACATGGGTCCGGCGGGAGGGAAATAATGAGCAGGTCTTC

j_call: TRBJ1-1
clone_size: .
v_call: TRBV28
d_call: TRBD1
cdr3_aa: CASSPATGAYEAFF
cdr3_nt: TGTGCCAGCAGTCCCGCCACAGGGGCCTATGAAGCTTTCTTT

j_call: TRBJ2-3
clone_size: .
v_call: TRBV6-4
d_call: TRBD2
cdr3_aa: CANSKAGGQDTQYF
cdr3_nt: TGTGCCAACAGTAAAGCGGGGGGTCAAGATACGCAGTATTTT

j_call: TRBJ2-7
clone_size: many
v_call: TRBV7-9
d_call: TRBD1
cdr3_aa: CASSPPGTGNREQYF
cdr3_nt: TGTGCCAGCAGCCCCCCCGGGACAGGGAATCGGGAGCAGTACTTC

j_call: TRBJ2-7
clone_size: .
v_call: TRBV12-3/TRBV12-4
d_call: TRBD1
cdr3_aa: CASSIETGQLYF
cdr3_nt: TGTGCCAGCAGTATTGAGACGGGACAGCTTTACTTC

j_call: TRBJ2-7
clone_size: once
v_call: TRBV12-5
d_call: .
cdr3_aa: CASSLSHEQYF
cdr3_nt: TGTGCCAGCAGTTTATCGCACGAGCAGTACTTC

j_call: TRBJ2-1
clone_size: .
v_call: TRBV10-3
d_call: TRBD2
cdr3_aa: CAISPSSGLDTDTQFF
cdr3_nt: TGTGCCATCAGCCCCTCGTCGGGACTAGACACAGATACGCAGTTCTTC

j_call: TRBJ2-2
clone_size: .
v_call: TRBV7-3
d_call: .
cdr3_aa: CASSHSSGELFF
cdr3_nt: TGTGCCAGCAGCCACTCTTCCGGGGAGCTGTTTTTT

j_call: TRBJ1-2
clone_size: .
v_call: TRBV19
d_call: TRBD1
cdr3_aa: CASSIGLGQDLSGYTF
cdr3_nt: TGTGCCAGTAGTATAGGATTAGGACAGGATCTCTCTGGCTACACCTTC